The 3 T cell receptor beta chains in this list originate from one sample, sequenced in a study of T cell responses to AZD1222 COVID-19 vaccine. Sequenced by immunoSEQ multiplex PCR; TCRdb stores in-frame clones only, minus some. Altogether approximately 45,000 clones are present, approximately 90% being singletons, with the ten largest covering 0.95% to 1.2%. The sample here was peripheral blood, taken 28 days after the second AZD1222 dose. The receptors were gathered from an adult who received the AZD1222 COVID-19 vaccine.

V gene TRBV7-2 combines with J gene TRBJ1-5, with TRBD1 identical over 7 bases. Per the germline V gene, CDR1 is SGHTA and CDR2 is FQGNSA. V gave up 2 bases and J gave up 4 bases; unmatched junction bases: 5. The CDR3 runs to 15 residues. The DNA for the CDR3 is TGTGCCAGCAGCTTATACAGGGGCGAAAATCAGCCCCAGCATTTT. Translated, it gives CASSLYRGENQPQHF.

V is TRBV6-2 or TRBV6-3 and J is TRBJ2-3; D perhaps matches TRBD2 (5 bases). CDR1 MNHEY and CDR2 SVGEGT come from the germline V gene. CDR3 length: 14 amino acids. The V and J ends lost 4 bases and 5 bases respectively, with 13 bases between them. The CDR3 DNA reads TGTGCCAGCAGTTGGGGAGCCGGCGGAGATACGCAGTATTTT. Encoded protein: CASSWGAGGDTQYF.

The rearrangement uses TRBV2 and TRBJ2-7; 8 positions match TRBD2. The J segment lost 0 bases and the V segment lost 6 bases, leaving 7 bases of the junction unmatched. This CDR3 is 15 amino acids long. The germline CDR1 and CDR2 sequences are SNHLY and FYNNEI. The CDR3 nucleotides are TGTGCCAGCAGGGTCCGGGAGGGTTTCTCCTACGAGCAGTACTTC. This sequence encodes CASRVREGFSYEQYF.